The T cell receptor (beta chain) described here comes from a study of T cell responses to AZD1222 COVID-19 vaccine. Overall study findings and caveats: Nearly half of spike-specific TCRs reportedly target unmutated variant regions. The sample set comprised mostly white British donors with more females, and clonal diversity was possibly underestimated.

Clones were read by immunoSEQ multiplex PCR, and TCRdb kept only the in-frame ones, dropping some. The repertoire holds roughly 100,000 clones, with roughly 91% as singletons. About this clone itself: Its antigen remains unknown.

V was trimmed by 6 bases and J by 4 bases, leaving 7 bases between them. The CDR3 has 12 residues. Per germline, CDR1 MNHEY and CDR2 SVGAGI. The chain carries TRBV6-5 and TRBJ2-1, with D hard to call. The sequencing here drew on peripheral blood, taken on day 0 of AZD1222 vaccination. This TCR came from an adult in good health. CDR3 sequence (DNA): TGTGCCAGCAGATTTATTTACAATGAGCAGTTCTTC. Protein product: CASRFIYNEQFF.